These T cell receptor beta chains were read from a single sample in a study of blood T cell repertoires in COVID-19. The method was immunoSEQ multiplex PCR; TCRdb's version includes in-frame clones alone and lacks a portion of them. The sample consists of about 250,000 clones, over 65% of them appearing once. Sequencing used peripheral blood. The origin of the receptors is a woman older than 75 with acute or convalescent COVID-19. CDR3s include the opening cysteine and the closing phenylalanine or tryptophan. A D gene is named only where the DNA matches it firmly. The size entry is marked missing in some rows and otherwise reads once, few, many or a size class.

j_call v_call clone_size d_call cdr3_aa cdr3_nt
TRBJ2-5 TRBV5-1 . . CASSSISGQETQYF TGCGCCAGCAGCTCCATCAGCGGACAAGAGACCCAGTACTTC
TRBJ1-2 TRBV18 few . CASSPGAGMNYGYTF TGTGCCAGCTCACCAGGGGCAGGGATGAACTATGGCTACACCTTC
TRBJ1-5 TRBV3-1/TRBV3-2 . . CASSQEYNQPQHF TGTGCCAGCAGCCAAGAATATAATCAGCCCCAGCATTTT
TRBJ2-1 TRBV9 . TRBD1 CASSVDTGGWAEQFF TGTGCCAGCAGCGTAGACACAGGGGGCTGGGCTGAGCAGTTCTTC
TRBJ2-7 TRBV25-1 . . CASLKGVRGHEQYF TGTGCCAGCCTAAAAGGGGTCAGGGGCCACGAGCAGTACTTC
TRBJ1-3 TRBV30 . . CAWSPTRGHRNTIYF TGTGCCTGGAGCCCTACCCGGGGACACAGAAACACCATATATTTT
TRBJ1-2 TRBV7-9 once TRBD1 CASSSSDRAVIRGYTF TGTGCCAGCAGCTCCTCGGACAGGGCGGTAATACGGGGCTACACCTTC
TRBJ2-5 TRBV2 . . CASSVTGLGETQYF TGTGCCAGCAGTGTTACAGGCCTTGGCGAGACCCAGTACTTC
TRBJ2-2 TRBV11-2 . TRBD2 CASSLILAGGTNTGELFF TGTGCCAGCAGCTTAATACTAGCGGGGGGGACTAACACCGGGGAGCTGTTTTTT
TRBJ1-2 TRBV3-1/TRBV3-2 . TRBD1 CASSQEGTGANYGYTF TGTGCCAGCAGCCAAGAGGGGACAGGGGCTAACTATGGCTACACCTTC
TRBJ1-3 TRBV19 . TRBD1 CASSYRGGNTIYF TGTGCCAGCTCGTACAGGGGTGGAAACACCATATATTTT
TRBJ1-2 TRBV18 . TRBD1 CASSRDRGQAYGYTF TGTGCCAGCTCACGCGACAGGGGGCAGGCCTATGGCTACACCTTC
TRBJ2-2 TRBV11-3 . . CASSTPQVRELFF TGTGCCAGCAGCACCCCCCAGGTTCGGGAGCTGTTTTTT
TRBJ1-3 TRBV25-1 few . CASSELGSQECRNTIYF TGTGCCAGCAGTGAATTAGGTTCCCAGGAATGTAGAAACACCATATATTTT
TRBJ2-1 TRBV2 . . CASSVGTWGEQFF TGTGCCAGCAGTGTAGGGACTTGGGGGGAGCAGTTCTTC
TRBJ2-7 TRBV5-1 . TRBD2 CASSPGLAVYEQYF TGCGCCAGCAGCCCAGGACTAGCGGTCTACGAGCAGTACTTC
TRBJ1-4 TRBV30 many . CAWKGVEKLFF TGTGCCTGGAAGGGAGTTGAAAAACTGTTTTTT
TRBJ2-7 TRBV5-1 . TRBD2 CASSLSGGTYEQYF TGCGCCAGCAGCTTGAGCGGGGGCACCTACGAGCAGTACTTC
TRBJ1-5 TRBV28 few . CATRAGRNQPQHF TGTGCCACCAGAGCAGGCCGCAATCAGCCCCAGCATTTT
TRBJ1-1 TRBV3-1/TRBV3-2 . . CASSQGHTNTEAFF TGTGCCAGCAGCCAAGGTCACACGAACACTGAAGCTTTCTTT
TRBJ1-4 TRBV10-2 . . CASTARLNEKLFF TGCGCCAGCACCGCCAGGTTAAATGAAAAACTGTTTTTT
TRBJ2-5 TRBV5-1 . TRBD1 CASSLERRQGQETQYF TGCGCCAGCAGCTTGGAAAGGAGACAGGGACAAGAGACCCAGTACTTC
TRBJ2-4 TRBV5-1 . TRBD2 CASSPLAGVGSRNIQYF TGCGCCAGCAGCCCTTTAGCGGGAGTAGGGTCTAGAAACATTCAGTACTTC